The clone carrying this TCR beta chain was counted between two and nine times. Germline V gene lookup returns CDR1 SEHNR and CDR2 FQNEAQ (reference sequence). CDR3 length equals 15 residues. Trimming shortened V by 0 bases and J by 4 bases, and 12 bases separated the two germline ends. The data were taken from a study of blood T cell repertoires in COVID-19. Whole-study context: Donors in the United States, Italy and Spain gave samples during acute or convalescent COVID-19. T cells, B-cell-depleted T cells, or PBMCs supplied cDNA or gDNA.

In the authors' methods: Reference gene primer amplification yielded estimated nucleated cell counts. TCRdb keeps only in-frame clones here, not all; method: immunoSEQ multiplex PCR. V, J and clone size reflect that table, while D and trimming were determined from the DNA. The sample shows tens of thousands of clones, around 90% of them seen only once. The source material was peripheral blood. The TCR comes from a human donor with active COVID-19. The donor label of this sample is uncertain. This chain joins TRBV7-9 and TRBJ1-2; D is uncertain. The CDR3 is CASSLADGLVYGYTF. DNA of the CDR3: TGTGCCAGCAGCTTAGCCGACGGACTGGTCTATGGCTACACCTTC.